Listed here is a single T cell receptor (beta chain). Its cognate antigen is unknown. The data were taken from a study of T cell clonotyping in hematopoietic cell transplantation. Profiled with immunoSEQ multiplex PCR; TCRdb holds only in-frame clones, not every one. Among approximately 8,700 clones, 65% to 90% were seen once, and the ten largest hold about 30%. This CDR3 region has 11 residues. Germline CDR1 SQVTM, CDR2 ANQGSEA. V lost 7 bases to trimming and J lost 8 bases, with 14 bases between them. Findings and limits, study-wide: Pathologically expanded recipient clonotypes increased progressively from day 30 to day 180 as diversity fell. At the given depth, recipient repertoires were over 95% de novo clonotypes.

This clonotype was sampled from a female patient in her 30s who had an allogeneic stem cell transplant, so the T cells may come from the graft donor. Some clones in this sample may be carry-over from other donors' samples. Sequences were derived from PBMCs, sampled 180 days after allogeneic stem cell transplant. This chain joins TRBV29-1 and TRBJ1-2; D ambiguous. In nucleotides, the CDR3 is TGCAGCGCCCTGGAGGCCGGGGGCTACACCTTC. This translates into CSALEAGGYTF.